A single sample gave rise to the 27 T cell receptor beta chains below, sequenced in a study of blood T cell repertoires in COVID-19. Measured with immunoSEQ multiplex PCR; TCRdb has only the in-frame clones, and not every one. The sample has 130,000 to 150,000 clones, about 82% seen once. The sample was PBMCs or T cells enriched from blood (not recorded which). The receptors originated from a middle-aged woman who had recovered from COVID-19.

The V gene is TRBV7-8, the J gene TRBJ2-2; 7 positions match TRBD2. V was clipped by 5 bases and J by 6 bases; unmatched bases: 12. Germline CDR1 reads SGHVS; CDR2 reads FQNEAQ. The length of the CDR3 is 16 residues. The CDR3 protein is CASSQRLGEGSGELFF. DNA of the CDR3: TGTGCCAGCAGCCAACGTTTAGGGGAGGGGTCCGGGGAGCTGTTTTTT.

The chain recombines TRBV19 with TRBJ1-1; D is perhaps TRBD1 (5 bases). Germline V CDR1 and CDR2: LNHDA, SQIVND (reference sequence). The CDR3 is 14 amino acids. Trimming removed 7 bases from V and 1 base from J, with 13 bases in between. DNA for the CDR3: TGTGCCAGTATGGGGGGGGATTGGAACACTGAAGCTTTCTTT. It yields the protein CASMGGDWNTEAFF. Combining the CDR3 with reference TRBV19 and TRBJ1-1 gives the whole variable domain DGGITQSPKYLFRKEGQNVTLSCEQNLNHDAMYWYRQDPGQGLRLIYYSQIVNDFQKGDIAEGYSVSREKKESFPLTVTSAQKNPTAFYLCASMGGDWNTEAFFGQGTRLTVV.

This clone has only one observation. The chain is built from TRBV7-6 and TRBJ2-5; maybe TRBD2 (5 bases). The CDR3 consists of 13 residues. Trimming removed 1 base at V and 5 bases at J, with 8 bases between. Germline CDR1 SGHVS, CDR2 FNYEAQ. CDR3 loop: CASSLGPGETQYF. In DNA, the CDR3 is TGTGCCAGCAGCTTAGGCCCGGGGGAGACCCAGTACTTC.

The chain couples TRBV7-3 to TRBJ2-1; 10 nucleotides match TRBD2. V gave up 5 bases and J gave up 8 bases; unmatched junction bases: 9. Germline V gene lookup returns CDR1 SGHTA and CDR2 FQGTGA. This CDR3 region has 15 residues. The CDR3, as DNA: TGTGCCAGCAGCCCTGGGACTAGCGAAGTCGATGAGCAGTTCTTC. Translated: CASSPGTSEVDEQFF.

The chain carries TRBV2 and TRBJ2-3, with TRBD2 identical over 10 bases. Trimming took 6 bases from V and 6 from J; bases not matched to a gene: 12. The CDR3 has 16 residues. Germline loops: CDR1 SNHLY, CDR2 FYNNEI. The CDR3 bases are TGTGCCAGCAGAGCCGGACTAGCGGCAACTCGGGATACGCAGTATTTT. It encodes CASRAGLAATRDTQYF. Full variable domain (remainder filled in from reference TRBV2 and TRBJ2-3): EPEVTQTPSHQVTQMGQEVILRCVPISNHLYFYWYRQILGQKVEFLVSFYNNEISEKSEIFDDQFSVERPDGSNFTLKIRSTKLEDSAMYFCASRAGLAATRDTQYFGPGTRLTVL.

The rearrangement uses TRBV5-5 and TRBJ2-7; 10 bases match TRBD2. V lost 1 base, J lost 3 bases, and 4 bases stayed unmatched. The CDR3 runs to 15 residues. The germline CDR1 and CDR2 sequences are SGHKS and YYEKEE (reference sequence). DNA of the CDR3: TGTGCCAGCAGCTTGTCGGCTAGCGGGAGCTACGAGCAGTACTTC. Translated: CASSLSASGSYEQYF.

The chain links TRBV5-8 to TRBJ2-5; 9 bases align to TRBD1. The junction had 9 bases not matched to a gene; V was cut back by 2 bases and J by 4 bases. Germline V gene lookup returns CDR1 SGHTS and CDR2 YDEGEE. The CDR3 runs 16 residues. The CDR3 region has the DNA TGTGCCAGCAGCTTAGGGTACTCGACAGGGGGAGAGACCCAGTACTTC. It specifies CASSLGYSTGGETQYF.

This clone was seen only once. The CDR3 is CASGLDGNTEAFF. CDR3 sequence (DNA): TGTGCTAGTGGTTTGGACGGGAACACTGAAGCTTTCTTT. The chain recombines TRBV12-5 with TRBJ1-1; D is unclear. Trimming took 1 base from V and 1 from J, leaving 4 bases between them. Germline V gives CDR1 LGHNT, CDR2 FRNRAP. The CDR3 is 13 residues long.

The V and J genes are TRBV5-1 and TRBJ1-1, with TRBD1 matching over 8 bases. The CDR3 has 15 amino acids. Germline CDR1 SGHRS, CDR2 YFSETQ. V dropped 0 bases and J dropped 6; count of bases not matched to a gene: 7. The CDR3 protein is CASSLGGQGKAEAFF. CDR3 sequence (DNA): TGCGCCAGCAGCTTGGGTGGACAGGGTAAGGCTGAAGCTTTCTTT.

The rearrangement uses TRBV18 and TRBJ1-5; TRBD1 matches at 10 bases. Germline V CDR1 and CDR2: KGHSH, LQKENI. V shed 4 bases and J 4 bases; nucleotides not matched to a gene: 7. There are 16 residues in the CDR3. This CDR3 is CASSQDRGLGNQPQHF. The CDR3 DNA is TGTGCCAGCTCACAGGACAGGGGGTTAGGTAATCAGCCCCAGCATTTT.

This chain connects TRBV7-9 to TRBJ1-2; D is possibly TRBD1 (5 bases). Germline-derived CDR1 and CDR2 are SEHNR and FQNEAQ (reference sequence). The length of the CDR3 is 13 residues. The ends were cut back, 1 base at V and 7 bases at J, with 10 bases in the middle. CDR3 nucleotide sequence: TGTGCCAGCAGCTTAGTTTCAGGGCCTGGCTACACCTTC. Its translation is CASSLVSGPGYTF.

The chain employs TRBV7-9 and TRBJ2-2, with D maybe TRBD1 (5 bases). The germline CDR1 and CDR2 sequences are SEHNR and FQNEAQ (reference sequence). The CDR3 runs to 16 residues. Trimming removed 2 bases at V and 4 bases at J, with 14 bases between. The CDR3 protein is CASSLFFRAITGELFF. In nucleotides, the CDR3 is TGTGCCAGCAGCTTATTCTTCAGGGCTATCACCGGGGAGCTGTTTTTT. The complete variable domain, with remaining parts taken from reference TRBV7-9 and TRBJ2-2, reads DTGVSQNPRHKITKRGQNVTFRCDPISEHNRLYWYRQTLGQGPEFLTYFQNEAQLEKSRLLSDRFSAERPKGSFSTLEIQRTEQGDSAMYLCASSLFFRAITGELFFGEGSRLTVL.

CDR3 nucleotide sequence: TGTGCCAGCAGTGAAGTACGATCGGATGGCTACACCTTC. Encoded protein: CASSEVRSDGYTF. The V gene is TRBV6-1, the J gene TRBJ1-2; D gene uncertain. Trimming removed 1 base from V and 6 bases from J, with 9 bases in between. CDR3 size: 13 residues. CDR1 and CDR2 from the germline V gene are MNHNS and SASEGT.

The chain couples TRBV5-1 to TRBJ2-1, with 7 bases identical to TRBD1. CDR3 size: 18 residues. Per the germline V gene, CDR1 is SGHRS and CDR2 is YFSETQ. V lost 0 bases and J lost 7; bases outside the gene matches: 16. The CDR3 DNA reads as TGCGCCAGCAGCTTGGTCTACAGGGGTTCCATTAAAGGGAATGAGCAGTTCTTC. Translation: CASSLVYRGSIKGNEQFF.

This clone was observed once. This chain connects TRBV27 to TRBJ1-6; TRBD1 matches 7 bases. This CDR3 has 16 residues. The trim removed 2 bases at V and 7 bases at J, leaving 8 bases unmatched. Germline loops: CDR1 MNHEY, CDR2 SMNVEV (reference sequence). The CDR3 DNA is TGTGCCAGCAGTTTAAATTGGGCAGGGGGGAATTCACCCCTCCACTTT. It specifies CASSLNWAGGNSPLHF.

As regards this clone: Compared with germline, one end of the junction differs, possibly owing to a read error. V and J are TRBV4-2 and TRBJ2-2, with 11 bases identical to TRBD2. The CDR3 loop spans 16 amino acids. CDR1 is LGHNA and CDR2 is YNFKEQ in the germline V gene. The CDR3, as DNA: TGTGCCAGCAGCCTACAGACTAGCGGGAACGCCGGGGAGCTGTTTTTT. It is translated as CASSLQTSGNAGELFF.

This chain links TRBV6-8 with TRBJ1-1; D gene uncertain. The germline V gene has CDR1 MNHGY and CDR2 SAAAGT. The CDR3 has 13 amino acids. Here the CDR3 DNA reads TGTGCAGGACGGAGGATACAAAACACTGAAGCTTTCTTT. Translation: CAGRRIQNTEAFF.

This rearrangement joins TRBV18 to TRBJ2-5, with D possibly being TRBD1 (7 bases). The CDR3 has 17 residues. Germline-derived CDR1 and CDR2 are KGHSH and LQKENI. Between the trimmed V and J ends, which lost 5 bases and 1 base, there was a span of 20 bases. The CDR3 sequence is CASSSLGQGGPQETQYF. The CDR3 DNA follows: TGTGCCAGCTCATCCCTGGGCCAGGGGGGCCCCCAAGAGACCCAGTACTTC.

The V gene is TRBV5-4, the J gene TRBJ1-3; 7 nucleotides match TRBD1. With 2 bases clipped from V and 0 bases from J, the junction kept 2 bases outside the gene matches. The CDR3 has 15 residues. CDR1 is SGHNT, CDR2 YYREEE, per germline (reference sequence). This CDR3 reads CASSFGQDSGNTIYF. CDR3 in DNA: TGTGCCAGCAGCTTCGGACAGGACTCTGGAAACACCATATATTTT.

The CDR3 here is CASSIALLTSGSENEQFF. The DNA for the CDR3 is TGTGCCAGTAGTATAGCCCTTTTGACTAGCGGGAGCGAAAATGAGCAGTTCTTC. The V and J genes are TRBV19 and TRBJ2-1, with TRBD2 matching over 12 bases. CDR1 is LNHDA, CDR2 SQIVND, per germline (reference sequence). The CDR3 sequence is 18 residues long. The V segment lost 1 base and the J segment 7 bases; nucleotides outside the gene matches: 11.

The chain employs TRBV15 and TRBJ1-2; D may be TRBD1 (6 bases). CDR1 is LNHNV and CDR2 is YYDKDF in the germline V gene (reference sequence). V was trimmed by 2 bases and J by 4 bases, leaving 14 bases between them. The CDR3 runs 15 residues. The CDR3 bases are TGTGCCACCAGCAGAATAAAGGGGGACCCCTATGGCTACACCTTC. This sequence encodes CATSRIKGDPYGYTF.

The chain couples TRBV13 to TRBJ2-7; 16 bases match TRBD2. CDR1 PRHDT and CDR2 FYEKMQ come from the germline V gene (reference sequence). With V trimmed by 5 bases and J by 4 bases, 8 bases remained unmatched. CDR3 length: 17 residues. CDR3 loop: CASSPGLAGGSSYEQYF. The CDR3 DNA reads as TGTGCCAGCAGCCCGGGACTAGCGGGGGGGTCTTCATACGAGCAGTACTTC.

As to this clone: Other DNA sequences from this sample encode an identical CDR3 as well. This chain links TRBV5-1 with TRBJ1-5, with 9 positions matching TRBD1. The CDR3 loop spans 14 amino acids. CDR1 and CDR2 from the germline V gene are SGHRS and YFSETQ. The V and J ends lost 2 bases and 7 bases, in that order; junction bases with no gene match: 4. This CDR3 reads CASSLTGGDQPQHF. DNA for the CDR3: TGCGCCAGCAGCTTAACAGGGGGCGACCAGCCCCAGCATTTT.

J is TRBJ2-7 and V is TRBV11-2; D might be TRBD2 (6 bases). V was cut by 1 base and J by 3 bases, with 19 bases left in between. Germline V gene sequence: CDR1 SGHAT, CDR2 FQNNGV. This CDR3 has 17 residues. CDR3 protein: CASSLGSAGNTVYEQYF. The CDR3 DNA follows: TGTGCCAGCAGCTTAGGCTCGGCGGGGAACACAGTCTACGAGCAGTACTTC.

The gene calls are TRBV27 and TRBJ1-4, with D perhaps TRBD1 (6 bases). Germline V gene lookup returns CDR1 MNHEY and CDR2 SMNVEV (reference sequence). The CDR3 consists of 14 residues. V shed 5 bases and J shed 8 bases, with 15 bases lying between them. The chain's CDR3 is CASSTIDRLEKLFF. The CDR3 nucleotides read TGTGCCAGCAGTACCATCGACAGGCTCGAAAAACTGTTTTTT.

This clone has a single count. The V and J genes are TRBV6-5 and TRBJ2-5, with TRBD1 identical over 10 bases. This CDR3 region has 15 residues. After removal of 6 bases from V and 5 bases from J, the junction contained 9 bases not matched to a gene. The germline CDR1 and CDR2 sequences are MNHEY and SVGAGI. In nucleotides, the CDR3 is TGTGCCAGCAGCAGAGGGACAGGGGTTGAGGAGACCCAGTACTTC. As protein: CASSRGTGVEETQYF.

The chain has TRBV15 and TRBJ1-1; D uncertain. V was clipped by 5 bases and J by 3 bases, with 7 bases between them. The CDR3 covers 12 residues. Germline-derived CDR1 and CDR2 are LNHNV and YYDKDF (reference sequence). Written as DNA, the CDR3 is TGTGCCACCAGCCAAACGGACACTGAAGCTTTCTTT. Its translation: CATSQTDTEAFF.